This T cell receptor (beta chain) was obtained from a study of T cell responses to AZD1222 COVID-19 vaccine. At the level of the study: Second-dose timings of about 4 or about 12 weeks were pooled. The study, taken as a whole, reports: Variant regions that are unmutated are reportedly the target of nearly half of spike-specific TCRs. Regions 160-218 and 743-854 dominated among vaccine-associated CD4 TCRs spanning spike. White British donors predominated, females outnumbered males, and clonal diversity was possibly underestimated.

CDR1 and CDR2 from the germline V gene are SGHTA and FQGNSA. V lost 1 base, J lost 3 bases, and 10 bases lay in between. This CDR3 has 15 amino acids. Notes on this clone: Its antigen is unidentified.

TCRdb keeps only in-frame clones here, not all; method: immunoSEQ multiplex PCR. The sample consists of around 81,000 clones, nearly 85% of them appearing once. This clonotype was sampled from an adult in good health. Sequenced here: peripheral blood, sampled on day 0 of AZD1222 vaccination. The chain uses TRBV7-2 and TRBJ1-5, with D perhaps TRBD1 (5 bases). The CDR3 spells CASSLEAGINQPQHF. The CDR3 nucleotides read TGTGCCAGCAGCTTAGAGGCAGGGATCAATCAGCCCCAGCATTTT. Drawing the rest from reference TRBV7-2 and TRBJ1-5, the complete variable domain is GAGVSQSPSNKVTEKGKDVELRCDPISGHTALYWYRQSLGQGLEFLIYFQGNSAPDKSGLPSDRFSAERTGGSVSTLTIQRTQQEDSAVYLCASSLEAGINQPQHFGDGTRLSIL.